The 30 T cell receptor beta chains listed next were all sequenced from one sample in a study of blood T cell repertoires in COVID-19. TCRdb's table, derived via immunoSEQ multiplex PCR, lists solely in-frame clones and lacks some. The table shows over 45,000 clones, with 75% to 80% occurring only once. The sample was peripheral blood. The receptors derive from a human donor with active or convalescent COVID-19. The donor label of this sample is uncertain.

This sequence joins TRBV27 and TRBJ2-3; TRBD2 aligns across 13 bases. The V gene end was trimmed by 8 bases and the J gene end by 4 bases; junction bases not matched to a gene: 6. Germline V gene sequence: CDR1 MNHEY, CDR2 SMNVEV (reference sequence). The CDR3 loop spans 15 amino acids. The DNA for the CDR3 is TGTGCCAGCCGCAGACTAGCGGGAGGAGCAGATACGCAGTATTTT. Amino acids: CASRRLAGGADTQYF.

This chain links TRBV10-3 with TRBJ2-7; D perhaps matches TRBD2 (5 bases). This CDR3 comprises 14 residues. V lost 6 bases and J lost 0, with 12 bases in between. The germline gives CDR1 ENHRY, CDR2 SYGVKD. CDR3 bases: TGTGCCATCAGGGGTTCCCGGGACTCCTACGAGCAGTACTTC. Translation: CAIRGSRDSYEQYF.

This clone was seen more than once but under ten times. The chain couples TRBV11-2 to TRBJ2-1; weak D call: TRBD2 (7 bases). Per germline, CDR1 SGHAT and CDR2 FQNNGV. Trimming shortened V by 1 base and J by 5 bases, and 15 bases separated the two germline ends. This CDR3 is built from 16 residues. The CDR3 sequence: CASSLVGGAQDNEQFF. As DNA, the CDR3 is TGTGCCAGCAGCTTAGTAGGGGGGGCGCAGGACAATGAGCAGTTCTTC.

The V gene is TRBV7-2, the J gene TRBJ1-1, with D unresolved. Trimming took 7 bases from V and 1 from J, leaving 10 bases between them. Per germline, CDR1 SGHTA and CDR2 FQGNSA. The length of the CDR3 is 13 residues. Here the CDR3 DNA reads TGTGCCAGCACCTTGCAAGCGAACACTGAAGCTTTCTTT. Residues: CASTLQANTEAFF.

The V gene is TRBV6-6, the J gene TRBJ2-5, with 9 bases that match TRBD1. V lost 5 bases to trimming and J lost 5 bases; unmatched junction nucleotides: 6. CDR1 is MNHNY, CDR2 SVGAGI, per germline (reference sequence). This CDR3 spans 14 amino acids. In nucleotides, the CDR3 is TGTGCCAGCAGTGTCGGGACAGGGTCGGAGACCCAGTACTTC. It translates to CASSVGTGSETQYF.

This chain links TRBV19 with TRBJ1-5; no firm D call. The germline gives CDR1 LNHDA, CDR2 SQIVND (reference sequence). CDR3 length: 12 amino acids. Deletions cut 3 bases from V and 13 bases from J, with 13 bases between. This chain's CDR3 is CASSIDSRLQHF. CDR3 sequence (DNA): TGTGCCAGTAGTATCGACTCAAGGCTGCAGCATTTT. Full variable domain (rest looked up from reference TRBV19 and TRBJ1-5): DGGITQSPKYLFRKEGQNVTLSCEQNLNHDAMYWYRQDPGQGLRLIYYSQIVNDFQKGDIAEGYSVSREKKESFPLTVTSAQKNPTAFYLCASSIDSRLQHFGDGTRLSIL.

The chain couples TRBV6-6 to TRBJ2-2; tentative D call: TRBD1 (6 bases). CDR3 length: 15 residues. Trimming removed 6 bases at V and 2 bases at J, with 13 bases between. Per germline, CDR1 MNHNY and CDR2 SVGAGI (reference sequence). The CDR3 region is CASRETGANTGELFF. CDR3 nucleotides: TGTGCCAGCAGGGAGACAGGCGCCAACACCGGGGAGCTGTTTTTT.

This chain links TRBV6-2 or TRBV6-3 with TRBJ2-7, with TRBD1 matching 7 bases. V lost 5 bases, J lost 3 bases, and 4 bases stayed unmatched. CDR1 is MNHEY, CDR2 SVGEGT, per germline. The CDR3 covers 13 residues. The CDR3 bases are TGTGCCAGCAGTCCGACAGGGCGCTACGAGCAGTACTTC. Translating gives CASSPTGRYEQYF.

This clone came up once. The chain employs TRBV29-1 and TRBJ1-1; D possibly corresponds to TRBD1 (6 bases). V shed 4 bases and J shed 7 bases, with 13 bases lying between them. The CDR3 runs 12 residues. The germline V gene has CDR1 SQVTM and CDR2 ANQGSEA. The DNA for the CDR3 is TGCAGCGTTGGATCCTCAGGGGTTGAAGCTTTCTTT. Protein: CSVGSSGVEAFF.

This clone showed up just a few times. The chain recombines TRBV5-1 with TRBJ2-3; 8 bases fit TRBD1. With V trimmed by 1 base and J by 6 bases, 25 bases remained unmatched. The CDR3 length is 21 residues. Germline V CDR1 and CDR2: SGHRS, YFSETQ. CDR3 loop: CASSLKGWQGALDRTTDTQYF. CDR3 nucleotides: TGCGCCAGCAGCTTGAAAGGGTGGCAGGGGGCTTTGGACCGTACCACGGATACGCAGTATTTT.

This clone occurred a few times. J is TRBJ1-1 and V is TRBV6-4; perhaps TRBD1 as D (5 bases). V gave up 3 bases and J gave up 4 bases, with 12 bases separating them. The CDR3 length is 14 residues. Germline CDR1 is MRHNA and CDR2 is SNTAGT. The CDR3 region has the DNA TGTGCCAGCAGTGAGACGGACATCGGCACTGAAGCTTTCTTT. This sequence encodes CASSETDIGTEAFF.

The V call is TRBV5-1, the J call TRBJ2-2, with 13 bases fitting TRBD2. The germline V gene has CDR1 SGHRS and CDR2 YFSETQ. This CDR3 region has 15 residues. The junction had 2 bases not matched to a gene; V was cut back by 4 bases and J by 5 bases. In nucleotides, the CDR3 is TGCGCCAGCAGCCAGACTAGCGGGAGGACCGGGGAGCTGTTTTTT. Its protein product is CASSQTSGRTGELFF.

The chain recombines TRBV19 with TRBJ1-2; 10 nucleotides match TRBD1. Germline values: CDR1 LNHDA, CDR2 SQIVND (reference sequence). V lost 6 bases, J lost 8 bases, and 6 bases stayed unmatched. The CDR3 extends over 13 amino acids. This CDR3 is CASRGDRGRGYTF. DNA for the CDR3: TGTGCCAGTAGGGGGGACAGGGGCCGAGGCTACACCTTC.

The CDR3: CASSSRQAQETQYF. Here the CDR3 DNA reads TGTGCCAGCAGCTCTCGACAGGCTCAAGAGACCCAGTACTTC. J is TRBJ2-5 and V is TRBV7-7; TRBD1 is a possible D gene (6 bases). CDR3 length equals 14 residues. The germline CDR1 and CDR2 sequences are SSHAT and FNYEAQ (reference sequence). The V end lost 4 bases, the J end lost 2 bases, and 11 bases lay between the germline ends.

The gene calls are TRBV24-1 and TRBJ1-2; D may be TRBD1 (5 bases). V lost 3 bases to trimming and J lost 3 bases, with 7 bases between them. This CDR3 comprises 13 residues. The germline gives CDR1 KGHDR, CDR2 SFDVKD. The CDR3 region is CATSDAGHYGYTF. CDR3 coding DNA: TGTGCCACCAGTGATGCAGGGCACTATGGCTACACCTTC.

The rearrangement links TRBV4-3 to TRBJ2-1, with 8 nucleotides matching TRBD2. Germline V gene data show CDR1 as LGHNA and CDR2 as YSLEER. J lost 6 bases, V lost 1 base, and 17 bases had no gene match. This CDR3 has 19 amino acids. The CDR3: CASSQGTTGSRGGRNEQFF. The CDR3 coding sequence is TGCGCCAGCAGCCAAGGGACCACGGGAAGCCGGGGGGGGCGCAATGAGCAGTTCTTC.

The CDR3 nucleotides are TGTGCCAGCAGTTTATCAGGGGGCATCACTGAAGCTTTCTTT. This encodes CASSLSGGITEAFF. The chain couples TRBV28 to TRBJ1-1; 8 bases map to TRBD1. The length of the CDR3 is 14 residues. Germline V gives CDR1 MDHEN, CDR2 SYDVKM. The V and J ends lost 1 base and 4 bases, in that order; junction bases with no gene match: 2.

The rearrangement joins TRBV5-1 to TRBJ1-1; the D gene is possibly TRBD1 (6 bases). The V gene's germline CDR1 is SGHRS and CDR2 YFSETQ. The CDR3 has 14 residues. The V and J ends lost 4 bases and 1 base respectively, with 11 bases between them. The CDR3 is CASSNGQQNTEAFF. The DNA of the CDR3 is TGCGCCAGCAGCAATGGACAGCAGAACACTGAAGCTTTCTTT.

V is TRBV27 and J is TRBJ2-3, with D hard to call. The CDR3 is 8 amino acids. The germline V gene has CDR1 MNHEY and CDR2 SMNVEV (reference sequence). The CDR3: CAKDTQYF. The CDR3 bases are TGTGCTAAAGATACGCAGTATTTT.

The CDR3: CASSLATGWTEAFF. As DNA, the CDR3 is TGTGCCAGCAGCTTAGCTACAGGGTGGACTGAAGCTTTCTTT. The J gene is TRBJ1-1, the V gene TRBV7-8; possibly TRBD1 for D (6 bases). This CDR3 is 14 amino acids long. V shed 0 bases and J shed 5 bases, with 10 bases lying between them. Per the germline V gene, CDR1 is SGHVS and CDR2 is FQNEAQ.

The gene calls are TRBV27 and TRBJ2-5; TRBD1 matches at 7 bases. The germline gives CDR1 MNHEY, CDR2 SMNVEV (reference sequence). Trimming at V came to 3 bases and at J to 3 bases, leaving 4 bases not matched to a gene. This CDR3 is 14 amino acids long. CDR3 in amino acids: CASSFLGTEETQYF. The CDR3 nucleotides are TGTGCCAGCAGTTTCCTCGGGACAGAAGAGACCCAGTACTTC.

This clone was recorded a few times. The rearrangement uses TRBV19 and TRBJ1-1, with D unclear. The germline V and J ends were trimmed by 7 bases and 5 bases, with 11 bases remaining between them. This CDR3 has 12 residues. The germline CDR1 and CDR2 sequences are LNHDA and SQIVND (reference sequence). The CDR3 nucleotides are TGTGCCAGTATAGGAGGGTGGACTGAAGCTTTCTTT. It translates to CASIGGWTEAFF.

CDR3 protein: CATSDSPNSQPQHF. CDR3 bases: TGTGCCACCAGTGATTCCCCGAACAGTCAGCCCCAGCATTTT. The rearrangement uses TRBV24-1 and TRBJ1-5; D is ambiguous. V lost 2 bases and J 6 bases, leaving 10 bases between the germline ends. The germline V gene has CDR1 KGHDR and CDR2 SFDVKD. CDR3 size: 14 residues.

The CDR3 reads CASTQQGGQETQYF. CDR3 nucleotides: TGTGCCAGCACCCAACAGGGTGGACAAGAGACCCAGTACTTC. This chain joins TRBV18 and TRBJ2-5; D is possibly TRBD1 (6 bases). Trimming removed 8 bases from V and 2 bases from J, with 15 bases in between. The CDR3 spans 14 residues. CDR1 is KGHSH, CDR2 LQKENI, per germline. The variable domain in full, with the rest retrieved from reference TRBV18 and TRBJ2-5, is NAGVMQNPRHLVRRRGQEARLRCSPMKGHSHVYWYRQLPEEGLKFMVYLQKENIIDESGMPKERFSAEFPKEGPSILRIQQVVRGDSAAYFCASTQQGGQETQYFGPGTRLLVL.

The chain links TRBV6-5 to TRBJ2-7; 9 bases map to TRBD2. CDR1 is MNHEY, CDR2 SVGAGI, per germline. The V gene end was trimmed by 0 bases and the J gene end by 3 bases; junction bases not matched to a gene: 3. The CDR3 spans 15 residues. The chain's CDR3 is CASSYSAGGFYEQYF. DNA for the CDR3: TGTGCCAGCAGTTACTCGGCGGGAGGGTTCTACGAGCAGTACTTC.

The rearrangement uses TRBV18 and TRBJ1-6, with D uncertain. Germline V gene lookup returns CDR1 KGHSH and CDR2 LQKENI. This CDR3 is 14 amino acids long. Trimming left V 3 bases short and J 8 bases short, with 11 bases between. For the CDR3, the DNA is TGTGCCAGCTCACCGTCAGAAATCGATTCACCCCTCCACTTT. It encodes CASSPSEIDSPLHF. The variable domain in full, completed from reference TRBV18 and TRBJ1-6, reads NAGVMQNPRHLVRRRGQEARLRCSPMKGHSHVYWYRQLPEEGLKFMVYLQKENIIDESGMPKERFSAEFPKEGPSILRIQQVVRGDSAAYFCASSPSEIDSPLHFGNGTRLTVT.

V gene TRBV19 combines with J gene TRBJ2-2; 10 positions agree with TRBD2. The CDR3 totals 17 residues. Germline CDR1 LNHDA, CDR2 SQIVND (reference sequence). The V and J ends lost 5 bases and 2 bases, in that order; junction bases with no gene match: 8. CDR3 loop: CASSPLTSGTNTGELFF. The CDR3 DNA sequence: TGTGCCAGTAGTCCGTTAACTAGCGGGACAAACACCGGGGAGCTGTTTTTT.

The chain is built from TRBV6-1 and TRBJ2-7; TRBD2 matches at 12 bases. The CDR3 runs to 15 residues. Germline CDR1 reads MNHNS; CDR2 reads SASEGT. J lost 3 bases, V lost 1 base, and 1 base had no gene match. The CDR3, as DNA: TGTGCCAGCAGTGAAGGGACTAGCGGGATCTACGAGCAGTACTTC. This codes for CASSEGTSGIYEQYF.

This clone was seen just once. This chain links TRBV3-1 (or the pseudogene TRBV3-2) with TRBJ1-2, with 8 nucleotides matching TRBD1. V lost 3 bases, J lost 6 bases, and 9 bases stayed unmatched. Germline V gene sequence: CDR1 LGHDT, CDR2 YNNKEL (reference sequence). The CDR3 spans 15 residues. The DNA for the CDR3 is TGTGCCAGCAGCCACGGACAGGGTGCCTCTGATGGCTACACCTTC. Translating gives CASSHGQGASDGYTF.

The sample holds one count of this clone. The chain uses TRBV30 and TRBJ2-2, with TRBD2 as a possible D gene (5 bases). There are 12 residues in the CDR3. Germline V gene data show CDR1 as GTSNPN and CDR2 as SVGIG (reference sequence). Trimming removed 5 bases from V and 10 bases from J, with 14 bases in between. CDR3 coding DNA: TGTGCCTGGGCACTAGTTGCCGAGGAGCTGTTTTTT. It codes for CAWALVAEELFF.